This TCR beta chain was captured in a study of CD8 T cells in ankylosing spondylitis (dated by TCRdb to about 2017). Regarding the study in general: The study set out to find disease-linked TCR variants by profiling T cell receptor beta repertoires in ankylosing spondylitis patients and healthy donors. The whole study cohort included some 100 healthy donors and some 27 ankylosing spondylitis patients. Peripheral blood was sampled, and synovial fluid was also collected from ankylosing spondylitis patients.

The full study reports these points: The disease-linked clones showed a CD8+ phenotype and occurred at relatively low frequencies in peripheral blood. A TCR beta motif made up of several highly homologous amino acid variants appeared to be characteristic of blood from ankylosing spondylitis patients. The disease-linked clones were reported to be significantly enriched in matched synovial fluid samples from ankylosing spondylitis patients. Some motif variants were previously reported in synovial fluid and blood of reactive arthritis patients, suggesting common disease-initiation mechanisms.

There are a few counts of this clonotype. Which antigen it targets is not known. No per-base quality is available; no much larger clone lies one base away. Synovial fluid samples were matched to blood samples from the same ankylosing spondylitis patients. The CDR3 starts with the cysteine, ends with the phenylalanine, and has 13 residues. The only DNA kept is the CDR3, 39 bases in frame from the first base. From the germline V gene, CDR1 is MNHNS and CDR2 is SASEGT. Trimming takes 8 bases from V and 5 bases from J, and the germline ends sit 13 bases apart. The run used an Illumina HiSeq 2500. Quantitative 5'-RACE with molecular barcodes was used to prepare TCR beta libraries. In the paper's pipeline: Disease-linked TCR variants were identified with a new computational method built on a probabilistic model of VDJ rearrangement. TCRdb trimmed public reads at Q25 via fastp, called clones via MiXCR and kept in-frame beta chains. A single entry per CDR3 protein holds the most common genes and DNA from its merged rows. For this entry, the V and J calls and clone size follow TCRdb and not the study's own pipeline. The sample contains some 130,000 distinct CDR3 sequences, more than 7% of them found a single time. The top ten clones comprise approximately 6.8% of the sample.

The TCR originated in a male donor with ankylosing spondylitis. The specimen sequenced was synovial fluid, either unsorted or a sorted T cell fraction (not recorded which). The V gene is TRBV6-1 and the J gene is TRBJ1-5; no D segment can be confidently identified. CDR3 protein: CASASGRDQPQHF. Read as DNA, the sequence is TGTGCCAGCGCCAGCGGACGGGATCAGCCCCAGCATTTT.